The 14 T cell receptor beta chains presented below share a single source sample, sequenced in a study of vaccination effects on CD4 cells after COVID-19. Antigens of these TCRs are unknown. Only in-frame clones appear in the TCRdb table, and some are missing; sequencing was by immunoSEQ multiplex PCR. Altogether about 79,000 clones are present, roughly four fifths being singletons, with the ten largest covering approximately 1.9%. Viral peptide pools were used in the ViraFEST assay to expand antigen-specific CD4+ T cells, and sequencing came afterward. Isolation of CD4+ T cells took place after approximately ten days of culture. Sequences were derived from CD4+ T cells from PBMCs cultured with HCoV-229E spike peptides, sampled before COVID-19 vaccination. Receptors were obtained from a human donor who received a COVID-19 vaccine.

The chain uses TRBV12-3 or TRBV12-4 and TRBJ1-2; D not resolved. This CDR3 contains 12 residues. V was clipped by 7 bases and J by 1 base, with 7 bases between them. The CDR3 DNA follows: TGTGCCAGCACCGATAGTAACTATGGCTACACCTTC. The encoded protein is CASTDSNYGYTF.

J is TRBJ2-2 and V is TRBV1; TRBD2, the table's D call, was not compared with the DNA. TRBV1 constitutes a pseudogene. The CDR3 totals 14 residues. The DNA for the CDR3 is TGCACCAGCAGCCAAGGACTAGGGGCCGGGGAGCTGTTTTTT. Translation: CTSSQGLGAGELFF.

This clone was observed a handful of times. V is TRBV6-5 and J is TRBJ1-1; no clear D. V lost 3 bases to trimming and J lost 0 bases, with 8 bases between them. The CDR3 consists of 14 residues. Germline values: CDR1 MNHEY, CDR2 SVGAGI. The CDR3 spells CASSYGPLNTEAFF. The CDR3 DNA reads TGTGCCAGCAGTTATGGTCCTTTGAACACTGAAGCTTTCTTT.

The chain's CDR3 is CASTRSGGSFGYTF. CDR3 nucleotides: TGTGCCAGCACCCGTTCTGGAGGGTCTTTTGGCTACACCTTC. The chain uses TRBV5-4 and TRBJ1-2; D call uncertain. The CDR3 is made up of 14 amino acids. Germline CDR1 SGHNT, CDR2 YYREEE (reference sequence). V was cut by 6 bases and J by 7 bases, with 19 bases left in between.

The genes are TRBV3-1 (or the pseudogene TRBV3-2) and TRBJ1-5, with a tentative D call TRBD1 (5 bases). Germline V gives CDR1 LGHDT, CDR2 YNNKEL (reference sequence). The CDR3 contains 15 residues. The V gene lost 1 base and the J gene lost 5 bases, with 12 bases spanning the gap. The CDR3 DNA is TGTGCCAGCAGCCAAGGCAGGGAGGTAGATCAGCCCCAGCATTTT. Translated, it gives CASSQGREVDQPQHF.

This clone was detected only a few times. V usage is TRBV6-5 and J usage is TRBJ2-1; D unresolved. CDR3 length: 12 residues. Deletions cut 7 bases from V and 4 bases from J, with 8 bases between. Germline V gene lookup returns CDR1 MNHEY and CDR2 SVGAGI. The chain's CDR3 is CASKDGYNEQFF. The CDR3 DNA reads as TGTGCCAGCAAAGACGGATACAATGAGCAGTTCTTC.

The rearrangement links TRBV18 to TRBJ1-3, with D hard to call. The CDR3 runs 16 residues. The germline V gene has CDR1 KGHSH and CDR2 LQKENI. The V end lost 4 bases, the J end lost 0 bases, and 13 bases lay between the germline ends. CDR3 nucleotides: TGTGCCAGCTCACTTCTGACGGGAGTCTCTGGAAACACCATATATTTT. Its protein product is CASSLLTGVSGNTIYF.

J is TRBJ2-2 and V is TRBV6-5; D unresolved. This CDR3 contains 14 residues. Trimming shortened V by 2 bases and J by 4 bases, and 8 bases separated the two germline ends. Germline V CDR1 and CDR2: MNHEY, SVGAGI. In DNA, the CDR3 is TGTGCCAGCAGTTACAGTTCGTTCACCGGGGAGCTGTTTTTT. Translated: CASSYSSFTGELFF.

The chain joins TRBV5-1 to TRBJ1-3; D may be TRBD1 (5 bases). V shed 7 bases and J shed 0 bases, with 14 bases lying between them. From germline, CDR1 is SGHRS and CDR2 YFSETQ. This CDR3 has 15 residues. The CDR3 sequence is CASHRGSGSGNTIYF. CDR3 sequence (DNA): TGCGCCAGCCATCGGGGCAGCGGCTCTGGAAACACCATATATTTT.

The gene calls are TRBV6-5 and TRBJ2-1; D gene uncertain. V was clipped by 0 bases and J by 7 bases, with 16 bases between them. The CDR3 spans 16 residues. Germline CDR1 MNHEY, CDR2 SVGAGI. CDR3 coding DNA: TGTGCCAGCAGTTACTCAGGGCAGATTATTTGGAATGAGCAGTTCTTC. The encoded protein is CASSYSGQIIWNEQFF.

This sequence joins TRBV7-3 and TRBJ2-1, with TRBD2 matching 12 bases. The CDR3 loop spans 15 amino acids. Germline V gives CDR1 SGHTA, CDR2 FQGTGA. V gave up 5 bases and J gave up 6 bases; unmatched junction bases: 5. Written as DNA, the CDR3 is TGTGCCAGCAGCCCTCGACTAGCGGGGGTCAATGAGCAGTTCTTC. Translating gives CASSPRLAGVNEQFF. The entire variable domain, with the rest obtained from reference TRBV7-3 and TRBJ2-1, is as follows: GAGVSQTPSNKVTEKGKYVELRCDPISGHTALYWYRQSLGQGPEFLIYFQGTGAADDSGLPNDRFFAVRPEGSVSTLKIQRTERGDSAVYLCASSPRLAGVNEQFFGPGTRLTVL.

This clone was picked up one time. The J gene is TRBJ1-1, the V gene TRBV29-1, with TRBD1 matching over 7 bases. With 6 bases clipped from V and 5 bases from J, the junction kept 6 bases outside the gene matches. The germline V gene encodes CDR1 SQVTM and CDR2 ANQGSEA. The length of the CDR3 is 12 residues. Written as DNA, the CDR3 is TGCAGCGTGCTGACAGGGCGAACTGAAGCTTTCTTT. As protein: CSVLTGRTEAFF.

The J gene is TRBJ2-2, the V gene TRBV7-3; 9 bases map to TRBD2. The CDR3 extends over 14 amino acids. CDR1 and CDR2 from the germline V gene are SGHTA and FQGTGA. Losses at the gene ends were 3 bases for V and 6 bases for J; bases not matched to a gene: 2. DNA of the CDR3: TGTGCCAGCAGCTTTAGCGGGGGCTCCGGGGAGCTGTTTTTT. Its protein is CASSFSGGSGELFF. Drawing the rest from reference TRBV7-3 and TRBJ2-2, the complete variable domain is GAGVSQTPSNKVTEKGKYVELRCDPISGHTALYWYRQSLGQGPEFLIYFQGTGAADDSGLPNDRFFAVRPEGSVSTLKIQRTERGDSAVYLCASSFSGGSGELFFGEGSRLTVL.

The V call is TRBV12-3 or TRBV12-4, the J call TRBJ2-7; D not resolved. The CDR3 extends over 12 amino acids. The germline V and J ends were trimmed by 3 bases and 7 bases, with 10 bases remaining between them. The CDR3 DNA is TGTGCCAGCAGTTTGAACAGACGGGAGCAGTACGTC. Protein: CASSLNRREQYV.